These 30 T cell receptor beta chains were all obtained from the same sample, sequenced in a study of T cells in Graves' hyperthyroidism and ophthalmopathy. There were TCR beta CDR3 regions amplified from RNA transcripts. The primer set for the first-round RT-PCR of the TCR CDR3 was HTBI. TCRdb fed the multiplex PCR reads into MiXCR, producing one record per CDR3 protein. Here the sample spans 540,000 or so distinct CDR3 sequences, roughly 14% being singletons. The material sequenced was blood. Source of these receptors: a woman aged 25 to 39 with Graves' hyperthyroidism.

This clonotype was seen many times. The genes are TRBV3-1 and TRBJ2-1; possible D gene TRBD2, 6 bases. V was shortened by 1 base and J by 5 bases, with 15 bases between the two germline ends. This CDR3 has 16 residues. Per the germline V gene, CDR1 is LGHDT and CDR2 is YNNKEL (reference sequence). The CDR3 is CASSQAPGAGNNEQFF. CDR3 nucleotides: TGTGCCAGCAGCCAAGCCCCGGGAGCAGGGAACAATGAGCAGTTCTTC.

In this sample, this clonotype turned up a few times. The chain carries TRBV2 and TRBJ1-2; D is unclear. This CDR3 has 13 residues. Germline values: CDR1 SNHLY, CDR2 FYNNEI. Deletions cut 3 bases from V and 3 bases from J, with 8 bases between. The CDR3 region has the DNA TGTGCCAGCAGTGATCCCGCGGACTATGGCTACACCTTC. It translates to CASSDPADYGYTF.

This chain links TRBV5-6 with TRBJ1-2; a possible D gene is TRBD1 (5 bases). Germline loops: CDR1 SGHDT, CDR2 YYEEEE. Trimming shortened V by 4 bases and J by 4 bases, and 20 bases separated the two germline ends. The CDR3 length is 16 residues. As DNA, the CDR3 is TGTGCCAGCAGCCATAAACTACCCAGGGAGGGCTATGGCTACACCTTC. This translates into CASSHKLPREGYGYTF.

The rearrangement uses TRBV5-6 and TRBJ2-7, with 7 positions matching TRBD2. The CDR3 totals 16 residues. Germline CDR1 reads SGHDT; CDR2 reads YYEEEE. V shed 4 bases and J 0 bases; nucleotides not matched to a gene: 10. The CDR3 here is CASSLFLAEPSYEQYF. As DNA, the CDR3 is TGTGCCAGCAGCCTATTTCTAGCGGAGCCCTCCTACGAGCAGTACTTC.

Many counts were recorded for this clonotype. This sequence joins TRBV20-1 and TRBJ2-1; 9 bases agree with TRBD2. Per the germline V gene, CDR1 is DFQATT and CDR2 is SNEGSKA (reference sequence). CDR3 size: 15 residues. Trimming removed 6 bases from V and 7 bases from J; junction bases left unmatched: 13. CDR3 loop: CSANVAGALGNEQFF. DNA for the CDR3: TGCAGTGCAAACGTAGCGGGAGCCCTTGGGAATGAGCAGTTCTTC.

This clonotype was seen repeatedly, ten times or more. The genes are TRBV20-1 and TRBJ2-7; 10 bases fit TRBD1. The CDR3 covers 14 residues. V shed 2 bases and J 4 bases; nucleotides not matched to a gene: 5. CDR1 DFQATT and CDR2 SNEGSKA come from the germline V gene (reference sequence). The CDR3 DNA reads TGCAGTGCTAGAAGGGGACAGGGGCGATACGAGCAGTACTTC. Protein product: CSARRGQGRYEQYF.

The sample holds many counts of this clonotype. The chain recombines TRBV18 with TRBJ2-1, with 8 bases lining up with TRBD2. The CDR3 extends over 15 amino acids. Unmatched junction bases numbered 7, after V lost 2 bases and J lost 7 bases. The germline gives CDR1 KGHSH, CDR2 LQKENI. CDR3 region: CASSPSSSGLNEQFF. CDR3 DNA sequence: TGTGCCAGCTCACCATCGTCTAGCGGGTTAAATGAGCAGTTCTTC.

The table lists this clonotype with many counts. The genes are TRBV6-5 and TRBJ2-3; 9 bases are shared with TRBD2. This CDR3 is 15 amino acids long. V was clipped by 0 bases and J by 4 bases; unmatched bases: 2. From germline, CDR1 is MNHEY and CDR2 SVGAGI. The CDR3 DNA follows: TGTGCCAGCAGTTACTCTAGCGGGAGTCCAGATACGCAGTATTTT. This encodes CASSYSSGSPDTQYF.

The rearrangement links TRBV28 to TRBJ1-4; TRBD1 might be the D (5 bases). CDR1 MDHEN and CDR2 SYDVKM come from the germline V gene. V was pared by 5 bases and J by 8 bases, with 12 bases between. There are 13 residues in the CDR3. In DNA, the CDR3 is TGTGCCAGCAGTCGGGGGGTTCAGGAAAAACTGTTTTTT. It yields the protein CASSRGVQEKLFF.

Many counts were recorded for this clonotype. J is TRBJ2-7 and V is TRBV3-1, with TRBD2 matching 15 bases. Germline V CDR1 and CDR2: LGHDT, YNNKEL (reference sequence). V dropped 0 bases and J dropped 3; count of bases not matched to a gene: 0. The length of the CDR3 is 16 residues. CDR3 nucleotides: TGTGCCAGCAGCCAAGAGGGACTAGCGGGAGGCTACGAGCAGTACTTC. Its protein is CASSQEGLAGGYEQYF.

This clonotype has a handful of counts. This sequence joins TRBV5-1 and TRBJ1-4; D call uncertain. The CDR3 spans 13 residues. Deletions cut 7 bases from V and 0 bases from J, with 7 bases between. From germline, CDR1 is SGHRS and CDR2 YFSETQ. The CDR3 nucleotides read TGCGCCAGCCGGGTTGCAACTAATGAAAAACTGTTTTTT. This codes for CASRVATNEKLFF.

In its sample, this clonotype was seen many times. This chain connects TRBV20-1 to TRBJ1-1, with D perhaps matching TRBD1 (6 bases). This CDR3 is built from 12 residues. Trimming took 6 bases from V and 9 from J, leaving 17 bases between them. Per germline, CDR1 DFQATT and CDR2 SNEGSKA (reference sequence). This CDR3 reads CSASVGGLKAFF. CDR3 nucleotide sequence: TGCAGTGCATCAGTGGGGGGGCTCAAAGCTTTCTTT.

This clonotype came up a few times. The chain combines TRBV5-1 with TRBJ2-5; 11 nucleotides line up with TRBD2. Looked up from germline, CDR1 is SGHRS and CDR2 is YFSETQ. Germline trimming cut 5 bases from V and 5 bases from J; bases unmatched to any gene: 8. CDR3 length equals 15 residues. The CDR3 DNA reads as TGCGCCAGCAGGGACGCTAGCGGGAGGATGGAGACCCAGTACTTC. This encodes CASRDASGRMETQYF.

This clonotype was observed at least ten times. The chain links TRBV12-3 or TRBV12-4 to TRBJ2-1; D might be TRBD2 (6 bases). The CDR3 has 17 residues. V dropped 2 bases and J dropped 2 bases, with 16 bases sitting between them. CDR3 sequence (DNA): TGTGCCAGCAGTTTAACTTACGCGGGATTGACCTACAATGAGCAGTTCTTC. The encoded protein is CASSLTYAGLTYNEQFF.

This clonotype was observed a few times. This chain joins TRBV6-1 and TRBJ1-1, with D perhaps matching TRBD1 (5 bases). Germline assignment: CDR1 MNHNS and CDR2 SASEGT. Deletions cut 2 bases from V and 1 base from J, with 11 bases between. The CDR3 spans 15 residues. As DNA, the CDR3 is TGTGCCAGCAGTGAACGAGGGCAGGGGAACACTGAAGCTTTCTTT. Protein product: CASSERGQGNTEAFF.

The table lists this clonotype with many counts. Written as DNA, the CDR3 is TGTGCCAGCAGCCAGTCCAGGGTTCAGCCCCAGCATTTT. Its protein product is CASSQSRVQPQHF. This sequence joins TRBV3-1 and TRBJ1-5; D is possibly TRBD1 (5 bases). The germline gives CDR1 LGHDT, CDR2 YNNKEL (reference sequence). This CDR3 has 13 amino acids. With 3 bases removed from V and 6 bases from J, the gap between germline ends came to 9 bases.

The genes are TRBV9 and TRBJ1-1; D unclear. Germline CDR1 reads SGDLS; CDR2 reads YYNGEE. This CDR3 has 13 residues. Trimming cost V 4 bases and J 1 base, with 8 bases left between them. The CDR3 loop is CASSIGPNTEAFF. The CDR3 bases are TGTGCCAGCAGCATAGGACCGAACACTGAAGCTTTCTTT.

This clonotype came up many times. This chain links TRBV20-1 with TRBJ1-2, with D tentatively TRBD1 (6 bases). The V and J ends lost 2 bases and 6 bases respectively, with 13 bases between them. Germline loops: CDR1 DFQATT, CDR2 SNEGSKA (reference sequence). The CDR3 contains 13 residues. The CDR3 DNA reads as TGCAGTGCTAGACCTACAGGGCCCCATGGCTACACCTTC. Translated, it gives CSARPTGPHGYTF.

Ten or more counts support this clonotype. The chain links TRBV5-1 to TRBJ2-3; D uncertain. Trimming took 0 bases from V and 3 from J, leaving 11 bases between them. The CDR3 runs to 15 residues. The germline V gene encodes CDR1 SGHRS and CDR2 YFSETQ. The CDR3 sequence: CASSLGLEITDTQYF. The CDR3 DNA sequence: TGCGCCAGCAGCTTGGGTCTGGAGATTACAGATACGCAGTATTTT.

The table lists this clonotype with a few counts. The CDR3 is CASSESSGGSTDTQYF. In DNA form, the CDR3 reads TGTGCCAGCAGTGAGTCTAGCGGGGGTAGCACAGATACGCAGTATTTT. This chain links TRBV25-1 with TRBJ2-3; 10 bases agree with TRBD2. Germline V gene data show CDR1 as MGHDK and CDR2 as SYGVNS. The CDR3 length is 16 residues. The V segment lost 3 bases and the J segment 0 bases; nucleotides outside the gene matches: 3.

This clonotype has at least ten counts. J is TRBJ1-4 and V is TRBV12-3 or TRBV12-4; D gene uncertain. This CDR3 is built from 15 residues. V dropped 3 bases and J dropped 0 bases, with 8 bases sitting between them. The CDR3 is CASSLGWATNEKLFF. In DNA, the CDR3 is TGTGCCAGCAGTTTGGGGTGGGCAACTAATGAAAAACTGTTTTTT.

This clonotype was counted many times. V and J are TRBV24-1 and TRBJ2-1; perhaps TRBD1 as D (6 bases). CDR1 is KGHDR and CDR2 is SFDVKD in the germline V gene. This CDR3 region has 17 residues. The V gene lost 4 bases and the J gene lost 5 bases, with 20 bases spanning the gap. In DNA form, the CDR3 reads TGTGCCACCAGTGACTCTACTAATACAGGGAAGGACAATGAGCAGTTCTTC. It translates to CATSDSTNTGKDNEQFF.

The V gene is TRBV5-1, the J gene TRBJ2-7; 14 nucleotides align to TRBD2. V gave up 3 bases and J gave up 3 bases; unmatched junction bases: 5. This CDR3 region has 16 residues. Germline loops: CDR1 SGHRS, CDR2 YFSETQ. CDR3 sequence (DNA): TGCGCCAGCAGCTCGGGACTAGCGGGAGTATTCTACGAGCAGTACTTC. This gives the protein CASSSGLAGVFYEQYF.

The gene calls are TRBV9 and TRBJ2-3; TRBD2 aligns across 11 bases. Trimming cost V 0 bases and J 4 bases; bases outside gene matches: 1. Germline CDR1 reads SGDLS; CDR2 reads YYNGEE. The CDR3 is made up of 15 amino acids. Here the CDR3 reads CASSVGLAGPDTQYF. The CDR3 nucleotides read TGTGCCAGCAGCGTAGGACTAGCGGGACCAGATACGCAGTATTTT.

The table lists this clonotype with a few counts. This may arise from a read error, as a much more abundant clone is one base away. The CDR3 reads CASSPRSYNGQFF. For the CDR3, the DNA is TGTGCCAGCAGTCCCCGGTCCTACAATGGGCAGTTCTTC. The chain has TRBV27 and TRBJ2-1, with no clear D. The CDR3 length is 13 residues. Germline CDR1 and CDR2: MNHEY and SMNVEV (reference sequence).

This clonotype was seen at least ten times. This chain uses TRBV7-8 with TRBJ1-5; the D is unclear. Deletions cut 2 bases from V and 3 bases from J, with 14 bases between. This CDR3 comprises 16 residues. Germline V lookup: CDR1 SGHVS, CDR2 FQNEAQ. The CDR3 nucleotides are TGTGCCAGCAGCTTATTCGAGCACCGGCACAATCAGCCCCAGCATTTT. Translating gives CASSLFEHRHNQPQHF.

This clonotype was seen repeatedly, ten times or more. The chain combines TRBV27 with TRBJ1-2; 7 nucleotides agree with TRBD1. Germline V lookup: CDR1 MNHEY, CDR2 SMNVEV (reference sequence). The CDR3 has 14 amino acids. Trimming removed 5 bases from V and 4 bases from J; junction bases left unmatched: 7. The CDR3 DNA sequence: TGTGCCAGCAGTGTGGCCAGGGGGATCTATGGCTACACCTTC. As protein: CASSVARGIYGYTF.

This clonotype was counted many times. The chain carries TRBV3-1 and TRBJ2-1, with 14 bases lining up with TRBD2. CDR1 and CDR2 (germline): LGHDT, YNNKEL (reference sequence). With 5 bases clipped from V and 8 bases from J, the junction kept 5 bases outside the gene matches. CDR3 length: 15 residues. The chain's CDR3 is CASSEGLAGVYEQFF. The CDR3 region has the DNA TGTGCCAGCAGCGAGGGACTAGCGGGAGTTTATGAGCAGTTCTTC.

This clonotype was seen repeatedly, ten times or more. The chain has TRBV7-2 and TRBJ2-5, with TRBD2 matching over 10 bases. After removal of 5 bases from V and 5 bases from J, the junction contained 14 bases not matched to a gene. The CDR3 has 17 amino acids. Germline lookup yields CDR1 SGHTA and CDR2 FQGNSA. The CDR3 nucleotides are TGTGCCAGCAGCCAGGGAGCTAGCGGGAGTGCGGGGGAGACCCAGTACTTC. Its protein product is CASSQGASGSAGETQYF.

This clonotype was counted at least ten times. The chain recombines TRBV11-2 with TRBJ2-2, with 10 bases identical to TRBD2. Germline CDR1 SGHAT, CDR2 FQNNGV. Trimming at V came to 2 bases and at J to 7 bases, leaving 7 bases not matched to a gene. This CDR3 contains 16 residues. The CDR3, as DNA: TGTGCCAGCAGCTTAATGTCGGCTAGCGGGAGCGGGGAGCTGTTTTTT. Protein: CASSLMSASGSGELFF.